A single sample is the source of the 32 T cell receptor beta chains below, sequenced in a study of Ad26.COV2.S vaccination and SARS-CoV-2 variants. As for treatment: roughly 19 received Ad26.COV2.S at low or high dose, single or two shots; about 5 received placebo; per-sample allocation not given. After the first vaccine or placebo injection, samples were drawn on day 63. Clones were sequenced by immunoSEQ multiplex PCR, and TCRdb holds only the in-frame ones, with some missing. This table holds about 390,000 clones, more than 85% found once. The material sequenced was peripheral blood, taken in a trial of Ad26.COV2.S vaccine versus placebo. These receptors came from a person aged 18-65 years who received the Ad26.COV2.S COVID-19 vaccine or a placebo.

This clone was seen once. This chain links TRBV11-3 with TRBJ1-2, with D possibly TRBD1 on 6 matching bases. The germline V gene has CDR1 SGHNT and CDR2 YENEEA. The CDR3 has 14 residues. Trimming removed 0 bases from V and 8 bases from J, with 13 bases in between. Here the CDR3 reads CASSLDAGGKGYTF. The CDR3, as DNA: TGTGCCAGCAGCTTAGATGCGGGGGGCAAGGGCTACACCTTC.

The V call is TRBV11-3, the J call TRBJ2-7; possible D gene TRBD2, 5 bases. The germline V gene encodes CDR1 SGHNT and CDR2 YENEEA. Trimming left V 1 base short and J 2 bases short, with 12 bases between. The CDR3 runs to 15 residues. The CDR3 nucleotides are TGTGCCAGCAGCTTAGTAATACAGAGGGCCTACGAGCAGTACTTC. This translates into CASSLVIQRAYEQYF.

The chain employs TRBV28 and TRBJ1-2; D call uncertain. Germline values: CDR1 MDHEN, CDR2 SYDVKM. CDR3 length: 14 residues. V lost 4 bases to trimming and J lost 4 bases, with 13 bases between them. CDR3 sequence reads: CASSSPSALYGYTF. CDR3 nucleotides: TGTGCCAGCAGTTCCCCTTCCGCCCTCTATGGCTACACCTTC.

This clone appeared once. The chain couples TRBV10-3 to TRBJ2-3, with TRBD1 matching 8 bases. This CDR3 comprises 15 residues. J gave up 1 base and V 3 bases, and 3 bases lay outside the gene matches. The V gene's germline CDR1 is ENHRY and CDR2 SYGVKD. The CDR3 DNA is TGTGCCATCAGTGATAAGGACAGGGGCACAGATACGCAGTATTTT. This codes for CAISDKDRGTDTQYF.

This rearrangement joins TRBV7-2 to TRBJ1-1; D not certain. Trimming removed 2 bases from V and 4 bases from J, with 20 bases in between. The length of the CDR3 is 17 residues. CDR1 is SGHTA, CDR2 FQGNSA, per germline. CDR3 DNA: TGTGCCAGCAGCTTACGAGTGGGGAGGGCGGGTGGCACTGAAGCTTTCTTT. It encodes CASSLRVGRAGGTEAFF.

CDR3 nucleotides: TGTGCCAGCAGCGTCCTTGGGCAGGCTAACTATGGCTACACCTTC. Translated: CASSVLGQANYGYTF. This chain connects TRBV11-2 to TRBJ1-2; D unresolved. The CDR3 extends over 15 amino acids. Germline values: CDR1 SGHAT, CDR2 FQNNGV. V was shortened by 5 bases and J by 0 bases, with 13 bases between the two germline ends.

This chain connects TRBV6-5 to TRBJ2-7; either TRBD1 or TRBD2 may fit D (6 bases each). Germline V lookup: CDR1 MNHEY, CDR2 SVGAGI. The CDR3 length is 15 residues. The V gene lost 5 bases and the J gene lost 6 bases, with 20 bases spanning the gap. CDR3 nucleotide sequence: TGTGCCAGCAGTAAGTCCGGGACTGGGGGCTTCGAGCAGTACTTC. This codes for CASSKSGTGGFEQYF.

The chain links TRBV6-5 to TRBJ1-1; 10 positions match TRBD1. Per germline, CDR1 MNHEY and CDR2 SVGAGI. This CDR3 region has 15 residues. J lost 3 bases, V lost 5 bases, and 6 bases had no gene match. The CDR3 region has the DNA TGTGCCAGCAGTCCGACAGGGGGCTATGACACTGAAGCTTTCTTT. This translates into CASSPTGGYDTEAFF.

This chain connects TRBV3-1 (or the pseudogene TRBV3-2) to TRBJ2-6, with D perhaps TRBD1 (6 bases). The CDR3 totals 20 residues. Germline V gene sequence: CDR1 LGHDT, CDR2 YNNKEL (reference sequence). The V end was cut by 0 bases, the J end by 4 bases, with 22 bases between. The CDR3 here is CASSQEIGTSQPRGANVLTF. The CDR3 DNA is TGTGCCAGCAGCCAAGAGATCGGGACATCCCAACCTCGGGGGGCCAACGTCCTGACTTTC.

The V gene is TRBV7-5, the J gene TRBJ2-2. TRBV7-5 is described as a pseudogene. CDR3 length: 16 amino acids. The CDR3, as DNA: TGTGCCAGAAGTGGGGCGCTGGGGGCGAACACCGGGGAGCTGTTTTTT. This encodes CARSGALGANTGELFF.

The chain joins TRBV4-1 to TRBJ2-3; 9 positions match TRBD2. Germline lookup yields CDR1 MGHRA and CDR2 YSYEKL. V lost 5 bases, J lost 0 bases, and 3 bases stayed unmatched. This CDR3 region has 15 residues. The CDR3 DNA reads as TGCGCCAGCAGCAATCTAGCGGGGAGCACAGATACGCAGTATTTT. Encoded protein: CASSNLAGSTDTQYF.

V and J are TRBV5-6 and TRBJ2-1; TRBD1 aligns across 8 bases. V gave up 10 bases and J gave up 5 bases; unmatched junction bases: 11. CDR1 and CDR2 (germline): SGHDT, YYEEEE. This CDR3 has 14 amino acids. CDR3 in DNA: TGTGCCTGCGGAAGGACAGGGTCCCACAATGAGCAGTTCTTC. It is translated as CACGRTGSHNEQFF.

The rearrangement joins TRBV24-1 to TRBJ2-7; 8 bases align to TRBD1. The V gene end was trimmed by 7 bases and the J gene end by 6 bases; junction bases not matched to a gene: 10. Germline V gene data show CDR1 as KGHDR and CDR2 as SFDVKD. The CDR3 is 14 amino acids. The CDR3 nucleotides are TGTGCCACCAGGTTCCGGGACAGGTCGGTCGAGCAGTACTTC. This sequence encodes CATRFRDRSVEQYF.

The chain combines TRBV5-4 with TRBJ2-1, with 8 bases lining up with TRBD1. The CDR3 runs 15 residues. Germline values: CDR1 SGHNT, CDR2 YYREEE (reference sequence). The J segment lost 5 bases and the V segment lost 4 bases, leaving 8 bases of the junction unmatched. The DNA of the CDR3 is TGTGCCAGCAGCCCCGGACAGGGTGTCGACAATGAGCAGTTCTTC. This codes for CASSPGQGVDNEQFF.

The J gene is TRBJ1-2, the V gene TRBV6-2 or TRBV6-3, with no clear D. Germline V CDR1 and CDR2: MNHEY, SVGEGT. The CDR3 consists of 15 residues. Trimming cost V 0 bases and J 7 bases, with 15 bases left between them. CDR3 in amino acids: CASSYSMEGPSGYTF. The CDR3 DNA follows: TGTGCCAGCAGTTACTCGATGGAAGGCCCTTCTGGCTACACCTTC.

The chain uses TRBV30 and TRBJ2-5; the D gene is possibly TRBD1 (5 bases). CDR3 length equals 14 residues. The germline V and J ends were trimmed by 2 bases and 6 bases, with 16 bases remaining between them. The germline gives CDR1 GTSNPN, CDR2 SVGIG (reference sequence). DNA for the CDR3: TGTGCCTGGAGTTCAGGGTATGGGCAAAAGACCCAGTACTTC. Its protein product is CAWSSGYGQKTQYF.

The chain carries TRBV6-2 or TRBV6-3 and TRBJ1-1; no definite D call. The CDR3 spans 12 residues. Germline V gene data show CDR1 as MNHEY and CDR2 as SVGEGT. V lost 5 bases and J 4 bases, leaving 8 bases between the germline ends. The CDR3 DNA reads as TGTGCCAGCAGTATCGGGTTCACTGAAGCTTTCTTT. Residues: CASSIGFTEAFF.

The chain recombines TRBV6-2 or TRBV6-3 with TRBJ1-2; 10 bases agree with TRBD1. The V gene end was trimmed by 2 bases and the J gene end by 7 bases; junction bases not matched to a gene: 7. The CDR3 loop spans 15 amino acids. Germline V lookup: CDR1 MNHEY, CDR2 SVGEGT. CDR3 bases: TGTGCCAGCAGTTACCCGGGACAGGGGTTGTCTGGCTACACCTTC. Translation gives CASSYPGQGLSGYTF.

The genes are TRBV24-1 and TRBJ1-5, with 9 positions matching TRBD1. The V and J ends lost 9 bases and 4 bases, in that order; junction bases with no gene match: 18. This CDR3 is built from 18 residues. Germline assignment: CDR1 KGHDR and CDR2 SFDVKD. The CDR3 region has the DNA TGTGCCACCTATGATGGACAGGGGTGGCGGGAAAAGAATCAGCCCCAGCATTTT. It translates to CATYDGQGWREKNQPQHF.

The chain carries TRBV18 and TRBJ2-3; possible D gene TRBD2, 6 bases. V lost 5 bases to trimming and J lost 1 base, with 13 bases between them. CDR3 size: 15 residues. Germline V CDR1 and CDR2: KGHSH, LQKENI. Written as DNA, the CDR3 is TGTGCCAGCTCATCTCAGCGGGTTGGCACAGATACGCAGTATTTT. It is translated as CASSSQRVGTDTQYF.

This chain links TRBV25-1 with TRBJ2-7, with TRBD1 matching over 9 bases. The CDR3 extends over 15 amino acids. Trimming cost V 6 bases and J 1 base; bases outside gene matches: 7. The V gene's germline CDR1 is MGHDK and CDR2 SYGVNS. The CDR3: CASSRPGQGSYEQYF. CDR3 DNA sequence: TGTGCCAGCAGCCGCCCGGGACAGGGTTCCTACGAGCAGTACTTC.

The CDR3 is CASSVQGMDEQFF. The CDR3 DNA reads as TGTGCCAGCAGCGTACAGGGAATGGATGAGCAGTTCTTC. V is TRBV3-1 (or the pseudogene TRBV3-2) and J is TRBJ2-1, with D possibly TRBD1 on 6 matching bases. Germline CDR1 LGHDT, CDR2 YNNKEL (reference sequence). CDR3 size: 13 residues. With 5 bases removed from V and 8 bases from J, the gap between germline ends came to 13 bases.

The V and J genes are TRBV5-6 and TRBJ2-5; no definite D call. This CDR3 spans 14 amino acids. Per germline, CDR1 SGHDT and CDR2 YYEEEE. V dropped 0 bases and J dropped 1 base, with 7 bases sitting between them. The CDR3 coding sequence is TGTGCCAGCAGCTTGGTGGCCAGCCAAGAGACCCAGTACTTC. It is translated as CASSLVASQETQYF.

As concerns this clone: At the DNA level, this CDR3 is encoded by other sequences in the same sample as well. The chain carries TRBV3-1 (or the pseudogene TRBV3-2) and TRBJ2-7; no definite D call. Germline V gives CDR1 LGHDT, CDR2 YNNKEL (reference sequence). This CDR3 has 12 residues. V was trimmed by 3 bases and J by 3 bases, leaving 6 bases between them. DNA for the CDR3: TGTGCCAGCAGCCAGTCTAGCTACGAGCAGTACTTC. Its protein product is CASSQSSYEQYF.

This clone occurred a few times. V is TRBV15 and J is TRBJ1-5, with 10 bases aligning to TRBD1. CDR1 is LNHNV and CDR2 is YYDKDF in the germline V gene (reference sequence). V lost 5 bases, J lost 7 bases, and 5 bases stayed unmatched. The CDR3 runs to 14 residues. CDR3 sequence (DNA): TGTGCCACCAGCCCAACGGGACAGGGGCAGCCCCAGCATTTT. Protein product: CATSPTGQGQPQHF.

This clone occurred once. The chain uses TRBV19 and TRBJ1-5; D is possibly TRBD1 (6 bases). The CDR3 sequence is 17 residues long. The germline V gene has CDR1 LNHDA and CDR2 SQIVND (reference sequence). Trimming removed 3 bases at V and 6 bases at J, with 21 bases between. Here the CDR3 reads CASSIGSGVGMSQPQHF. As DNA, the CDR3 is TGTGCCAGTAGTATCGGGTCAGGGGTAGGGATGAGTCAGCCCCAGCATTTT.

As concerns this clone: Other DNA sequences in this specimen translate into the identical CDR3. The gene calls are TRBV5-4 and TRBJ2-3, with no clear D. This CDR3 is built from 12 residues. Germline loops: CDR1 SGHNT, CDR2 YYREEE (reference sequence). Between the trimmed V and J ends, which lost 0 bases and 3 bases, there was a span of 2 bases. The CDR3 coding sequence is TGTGCCAGCAGCTTGGATACAGATACGCAGTATTTT. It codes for CASSLDTDTQYF. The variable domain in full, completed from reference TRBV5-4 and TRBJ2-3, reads ETGVTQSPTHLIKTRGQQVTLRCSSQSGHNTVSWYQQALGQGPQFIFQYYREEENGRGNFPPRFSGLQFPNYSSELNVNALELDDSALYLCASSLDTDTQYFGPGTRLTVL.

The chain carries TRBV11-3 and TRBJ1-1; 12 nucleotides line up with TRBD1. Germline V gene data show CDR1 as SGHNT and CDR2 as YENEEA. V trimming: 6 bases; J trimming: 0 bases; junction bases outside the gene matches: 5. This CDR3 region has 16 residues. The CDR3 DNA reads TGTGCCAGCAGGGGACAGGGGGCAACCTTGAACACTGAAGCTTTCTTT. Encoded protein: CASRGQGATLNTEAFF.

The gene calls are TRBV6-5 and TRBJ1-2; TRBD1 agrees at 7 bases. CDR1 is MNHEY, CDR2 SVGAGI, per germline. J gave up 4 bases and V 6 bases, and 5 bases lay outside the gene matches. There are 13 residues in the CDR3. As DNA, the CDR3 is TGTGCCAGCAGAAGGGACAGAATCTATGGCTACACCTTC. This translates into CASRRDRIYGYTF.

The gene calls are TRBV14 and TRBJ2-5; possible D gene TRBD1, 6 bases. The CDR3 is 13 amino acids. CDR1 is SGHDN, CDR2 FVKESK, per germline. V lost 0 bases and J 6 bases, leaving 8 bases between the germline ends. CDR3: CASSQDRGQTQYF. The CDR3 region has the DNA TGTGCCAGCAGCCAAGACAGGGGACAGACCCAGTACTTC. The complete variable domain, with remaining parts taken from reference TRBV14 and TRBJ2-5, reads EAGVTQFPSHSVIEKGQTVTLRCDPISGHDNLYWYRRVMGKEIKFLLHFVKESKQDESGMPNNRFLAERTGGTYSTLKVQPAELEDSGVYFCASSQDRGQTQYFGPGTRLLVL.

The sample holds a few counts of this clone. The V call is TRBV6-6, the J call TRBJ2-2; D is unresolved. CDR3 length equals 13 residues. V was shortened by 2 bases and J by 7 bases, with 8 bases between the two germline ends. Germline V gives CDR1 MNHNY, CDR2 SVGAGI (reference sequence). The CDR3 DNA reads TGTGCCAGCAGTTACGGGTCGATCGGGGAGCTGTTTTTT. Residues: CASSYGSIGELFF.

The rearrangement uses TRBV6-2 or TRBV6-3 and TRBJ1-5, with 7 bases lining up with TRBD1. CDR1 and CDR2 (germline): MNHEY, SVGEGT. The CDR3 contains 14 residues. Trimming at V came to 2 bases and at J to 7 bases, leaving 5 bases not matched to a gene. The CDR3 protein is CASSYDRDRQPQHF. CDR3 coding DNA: TGTGCCAGCAGTTACGACAGGGACCGCCAGCCCCAGCATTTT.